The rows below give T cell receptor beta chains drawn from one sample of a study of CD8 T cells in Susac syndrome. TCRdb reprocessed the immunoSEQ multiplex PCR reads via MiXCR and lists one record per CDR3 protein. In the table there are about 430,000 distinct CDR3 sequences, approximately 85% of which are singletons. Sequenced sample: CD8+ T cells from PBMCs. The receptors originated from a human donor with multiple sclerosis. CDR3s include the opening cysteine and the closing phenylalanine or tryptophan. D genes are given only for firm matches. A row's size may be missing; if present it is once, few, many or a size class.

CDR3 protein,CDR3 DNA,V gene,CDR3 length,D gene,J gene,clone size
CASSLEPRSSYNEQFF,TGTGCCAGCAGTTTAGAACCCCGGAGCTCCTACAATGAGCAGTTCTTC,TRBV12-3/TRBV12-4,16,NA,TRBJ2-1,NA
CASSHRTKLSYEQYF,TGTGCCAGCAGCCACCGGACGAAGCTATCCTACGAGCAGTACTTC,TRBV13,15,NA,TRBJ2-7,NA
CSVDSGSTYEQYF,TGCAGCGTTGATTCGGGCAGCACCTACGAGCAGTACTTC,TRBV29-1,13,NA,TRBJ2-7,NA
CASSPTGLTYEQYF,TGTGCCAGCAGCCCGACAGGCCTGACCTACGAGCAGTACTTC,TRBV13,14,NA,TRBJ2-7,NA
CASSGREGPWNEQFF,TGTGCCAGTAGTGGGAGGGAGGGCCCTTGGAATGAGCAGTTCTTC,TRBV19,15,TRBD2,TRBJ2-1,NA
CASSAGTGGYNEQFF,TGCGCCAGCAGCGCCGGGACTGGCGGCTACAATGAGCAGTTCTTC,TRBV5-1,15,NA,TRBJ2-1,NA
CASSAGLAGAGQETQYF,TGTGCCAGCAGTGCCGGACTAGCGGGGGCCGGCCAAGAGACCCAGTACTTC,TRBV2,17,TRBD2,TRBJ2-5,NA
CASSQVGLQEQYF,TGCGCCAGCAGCCAAGTCGGACTCCAGGAGCAGTACTTC,TRBV4-1,13,NA,TRBJ2-7,NA
CASSLPGNYEQYF,TGTGCCAGCAGCCTCCCGGGAAACTACGAGCAGTACTTC,TRBV3-1,13,NA,TRBJ2-7,few
CASSLALNQPQHF,TGTGCCAGCAGTTTAGCCCTCAATCAGCCCCAGCATTTT,TRBV27,13,NA,TRBJ1-5,NA
CASSWRGNYNEQFF,TGTGCCAGCAGTTGGCGGGGGAACTACAATGAGCAGTTCTTC,TRBV28,14,TRBD2,TRBJ2-1,NA
CASSSSTAFYDTEAFF,TGTGCCAGCAGTTCCTCGACAGCGTTCTATGACACTGAAGCTTTCTTT,TRBV27,16,NA,TRBJ1-1,once
CATSSDRANTGELFF,TGTGCCACCAGCAGTGACAGGGCTAACACCGGGGAGCTGTTTTTT,TRBV15,15,TRBD1,TRBJ2-2,once
CASSPLSGGLDTQYF,TGTGCCAGCAGTCCCCTGAGCGGGGGGTTAGATACGCAGTATTTT,TRBV27,15,TRBD2,TRBJ2-3,NA